The 18 T cell receptor beta chains reported below all come from one sample, sequenced in a study of T-cell memory formation after mild COVID-19. TCRdb re-called the 5' RACE reads through MiXCR, storing one row per CDR3 protein. The repertoire consists of 150,000 to 200,000 distinct CDR3 sequences, with approximately 15% occurring once and the leading ten covering roughly 14%. Sequenced sample: PBMCs or a T cell subset sorted from them (not recorded which). The receptors stem from an adult woman who had mild COVID-19 (a few samples of this study predate the infection). Cell type and time point are not known.

J is TRBJ2-1 and V is TRBV20-1, with 8 bases lining up with TRBD2. The CDR3 length is 13 residues. Germline-derived CDR1 and CDR2 are DFQATT and SNEGSKA (reference sequence). V trimming: 3 bases; J trimming: 3 bases; junction bases outside the gene matches: 1. CDR3 sequence reads: CSASLAGYNEQFF. For the CDR3, the DNA is TGCAGTGCTAGTCTAGCGGGCTACAATGAGCAGTTCTTC.

In this sample, this clonotype turned up a few times. The chain links TRBV12-3 or TRBV12-4 to TRBJ2-1; 7 bases are a match to TRBD2. The ends lost 6 bases at V and 4 bases at J; junction bases unmatched: 12. The CDR3 covers 16 residues. The CDR3 reads CASSRAAGVAYNEQFF. The DNA for the CDR3 is TGTGCCAGCAGCCGAGCGGCGGGGGTGGCGTACAATGAGCAGTTCTTC.

At least ten counts were recorded for this clonotype. The J gene is TRBJ1-2, the V gene TRBV19; 7 bases line up with TRBD1. Germline V CDR1 and CDR2: LNHDA, SQIVND (reference sequence). Trimming cost V 6 bases and J 8 bases; bases outside gene matches: 9. This CDR3 region has 13 residues. This CDR3 is CASRAGTVNGYTF. The CDR3 nucleotides read TGTGCCAGTAGGGCCGGGACAGTAAACGGCTACACCTTC.

This clonotype has more than one count but fewer than ten. The chain links TRBV15 to TRBJ2-3; TRBD1 might be the D (5 bases). CDR3 length: 15 residues. V was shortened by 0 bases and J by 1 base, with 8 bases between the two germline ends. Germline-derived CDR1 and CDR2 are LNHNV and YYDKDF (reference sequence). The CDR3 sequence is CATSRDGRGTDTQYF. The CDR3 DNA is TGTGCCACCAGCAGAGATGGCAGGGGCACAGATACGCAGTATTTT. The whole variable domain, filled in from reference TRBV15 and TRBJ2-3, reads DAMVIQNPRYQVTQFGKPVTLSCSQTLNHNVMYWYQQKSSQAPKLLFHYYDKDFNNEADTPDNFQSRRPNTSFCFLDIRSPGLGDTAMYLCATSRDGRGTDTQYFGPGTRLTVL.

This clonotype has just a few counts. The chain is built from TRBV5-1 and TRBJ2-1; perhaps TRBD2 as D (6 bases). Trimming removed 3 bases from V and 10 bases from J, with 11 bases in between. Per germline, CDR1 SGHRS and CDR2 YFSETQ. The CDR3 runs 12 residues. CDR3 bases: TGCGCCAGCAGCTCCTTTGGGGGGGAGCAGTTCTTC. It yields the protein CASSSFGGEQFF.

This clonotype was seen many times. The chain employs TRBV19 and TRBJ2-3, with D possibly TRBD2 on 5 matching bases. Germline V CDR1 and CDR2: LNHDA, SQIVND (reference sequence). This CDR3 is 13 amino acids long. V lost 5 bases, J lost 6 bases, and 12 bases lay in between. This CDR3 is CASSPSGGDTQYF. CDR3 sequence (DNA): TGTGCCAGTAGTCCCTCGGGCGGGGATACGCAGTATTTT.

This clonotype was seen a handful of times. This chain's CDR3 is CASSTSTGTIYGYTF. CDR3 in DNA: TGTGCCAGCAGCACCTCGACAGGTACTATCTATGGCTACACCTTC. This sequence joins TRBV12-3 or TRBV12-4 and TRBJ1-2; a weak D match, TRBD1 (6 bases). The length of the CDR3 is 15 residues. V lost 6 bases and J lost 4, with 18 bases in between.

This clonotype was detected a few times. V gene TRBV5-1 combines with J gene TRBJ2-7; 9 bases agree with TRBD1. J gave up 1 base and V 3 bases, and 5 bases lay outside the gene matches. The germline gives CDR1 SGHRS, CDR2 YFSETQ. The CDR3 consists of 15 residues. CDR3 residues: CASSSAGTGSYEQYF. The CDR3 DNA sequence: TGCGCCAGCAGCTCTGCCGGGACAGGGTCCTACGAGCAGTACTTC.

In this sample, this clonotype turned up a few times. The chain links TRBV6-5 to TRBJ2-7, with 9 bases lining up with TRBD2. Unmatched junction bases numbered 6, after V lost 0 bases and J lost 0 bases. Per germline, CDR1 MNHEY and CDR2 SVGAGI. The CDR3 covers 17 residues. CDR3 sequence: CASSYSSGRPSSYEQYF. In DNA form, the CDR3 reads TGTGCCAGCAGTTACTCGAGCGGGAGGCCGAGCTCCTACGAGCAGTACTTC.

V and J are TRBV6-5 and TRBJ1-6, with 7 bases aligning to TRBD1. The junction had 7 bases not matched to a gene; V was cut back by 5 bases and J by 6 bases. Germline V gives CDR1 MNHEY, CDR2 SVGAGI. The CDR3 contains 15 residues. The CDR3 nucleotides are TGTGCCAGCAGTCACGACAGGGTCGGTAATTCACCCCTCCACTTT. Residues: CASSHDRVGNSPLHF.

The table lists this clonotype with a few counts. The genes are TRBV6-2 or TRBV6-3 and TRBJ2-1; TRBD2 matches 7 bases. This CDR3 has 16 residues. V shed 2 bases and J 7 bases; nucleotides not matched to a gene: 11. The germline V gene has CDR1 MNHEY and CDR2 SVGEGT. As DNA, the CDR3 is TGTGCCAGCAGTTACGTCTTACGCGGGAGTTTAAATGAGCAGTTCTTC. This codes for CASSYVLRGSLNEQFF.

This clonotype was counted a few times. This chain connects TRBV24-1 to TRBJ2-1, with D perhaps given as TRBD1 or TRBD2 (5 bases each). This CDR3 is 15 amino acids long. Germline CDR1 is KGHDR and CDR2 is SFDVKD. The V and J ends lost 3 bases and 9 bases respectively, with 17 bases between them. This CDR3 reads CATSDVGVKEGEQFF. CDR3 DNA: TGTGCCACCAGTGATGTGGGGGTTAAGGAAGGTGAGCAGTTCTTC.

This clonotype has a handful of counts. V is TRBV27 and J is TRBJ1-4; TRBD1 agrees at 8 bases. CDR3 length equals 16 residues. Germline CDR1 is MNHEY and CDR2 is SMNVEV (reference sequence). J gave up 8 bases and V 6 bases, and 14 bases lay outside the gene matches. The CDR3 here is CASSLEPSGGDEKLFF. The CDR3 DNA reads TGTGCCAGCAGCCTAGAACCCTCAGGGGGCGACGAAAAACTGTTTTTT.

The CDR3 DNA follows: TGTGCCAGCAAAGCAGGGGGTGCGGTCACTGAAGCTTTCTTT. It yields the protein CASKAGGAVTEAFF. This sequence joins TRBV12-3 or TRBV12-4 and TRBJ1-1, with 7 bases matching TRBD1. Losses at the gene ends were 7 bases for V and 4 bases for J; bases not matched to a gene: 9. CDR3 length equals 14 residues.

The chain employs TRBV19 and TRBJ2-3, with D possibly matching TRBD2 (5 bases). The length of the CDR3 is 13 residues. Germline V gives CDR1 LNHDA, CDR2 SQIVND (reference sequence). The V end was cut by 8 bases, the J end by 4 bases, with 13 bases between. CDR3 loop: CASCPSLADTQYF. For the CDR3, the DNA is TGTGCCAGTTGTCCTAGCTTAGCAGATACGCAGTATTTT.

J is TRBJ2-7 and V is TRBV4-2; D gene uncertain. Trimming took off 0 bases at V and 5 bases at J, with 11 bases between the two ends. The CDR3 totals 14 residues. The germline gives CDR1 LGHNA, CDR2 YNFKEQ. The CDR3 sequence: CASSQEPSFNEQYF. As DNA, the CDR3 is TGTGCCAGCAGCCAAGAACCTAGTTTCAACGAGCAGTACTTC.

The chain has TRBV7-9 and TRBJ2-1; TRBD1 is a possible D gene (5 bases). Trimming shortened V by 3 bases and J by 3 bases, and 15 bases separated the two germline ends. The CDR3 has 16 residues. From germline, CDR1 is SEHNR and CDR2 FQNEAQ (reference sequence). In DNA, the CDR3 is TGTGCCAGCAGCTTTTACACAGGACGGGTCTACAATGAGCAGTTCTTC. This gives the protein CASSFYTGRVYNEQFF.

A few counts support this clonotype. The chain couples TRBV5-1 to TRBJ2-1; TRBD1 aligns across 9 bases. The CDR3 contains 14 residues. Germline CDR1 SGHRS, CDR2 YFSETQ. J lost 9 bases, V lost 6 bases, and 10 bases had no gene match. CDR3 residues: CASKVGQGQGEQFF. The CDR3 bases are TGCGCCAGCAAAGTGGGACAGGGACAGGGTGAGCAGTTCTTC. Supplemented by reference TRBV5-1 and TRBJ2-1, the full variable domain reads KAGVTQTPRYLIKTRGQQVTLSCSPISGHRSVSWYQQTPGQGLQFLFEYFSETQRNKGNFPGRFSGRQFSNSRSEMNVSTLELGDSALYLCASKVGQGQGEQFFGPGTRLTVL.